This T cell receptor (beta chain) was identified during a study of T-cell reconstitution after alpha-beta-depleted transplantation in children. The germline gives CDR1 SGHVS, CDR2 FNYEAQ. The CDR3 covers 16 residues. Unmatched junction bases numbered 9, after V lost 5 bases and J lost 5 bases. This sample's TCRbeta library carried unique molecular identifier barcodes. TCRdb reprocessed the PCR reads with MiXCR, giving one entry per CDR3 protein. Among roughly 670,000 distinct CDR3 sequences listed, around 12% were seen once. V usage is TRBV7-6 and J usage is TRBJ1-4; the match to TRBD1 covers 9 bases. The sequenced sample was PBMCs, obtained before TCRalphabeta/CD19-depleted stem cell transplant. The receptor was derived from a girl aged 2 to 9 with congenital amegakaryocytic thrombocytopenia, due to receive a stem cell transplant. The CDR3 region is CASSTPTGGFNEKLFF. In DNA form, the CDR3 reads TGTGCCAGCAGCACCCCGACAGGGGGTTTCAATGAAAAACTGTTTTTT.